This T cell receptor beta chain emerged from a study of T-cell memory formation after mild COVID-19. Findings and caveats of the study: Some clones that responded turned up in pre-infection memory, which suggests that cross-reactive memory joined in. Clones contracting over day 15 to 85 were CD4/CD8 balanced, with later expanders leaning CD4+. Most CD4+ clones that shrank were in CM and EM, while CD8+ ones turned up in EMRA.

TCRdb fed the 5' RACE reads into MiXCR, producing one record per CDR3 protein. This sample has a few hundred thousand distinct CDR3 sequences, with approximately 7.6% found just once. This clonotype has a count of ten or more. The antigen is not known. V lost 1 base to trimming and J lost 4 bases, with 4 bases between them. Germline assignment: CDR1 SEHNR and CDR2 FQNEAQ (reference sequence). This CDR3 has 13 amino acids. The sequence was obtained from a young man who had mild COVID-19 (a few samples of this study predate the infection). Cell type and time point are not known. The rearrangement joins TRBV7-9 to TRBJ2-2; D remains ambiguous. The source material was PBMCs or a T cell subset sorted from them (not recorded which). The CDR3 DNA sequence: TGTGCCAGCAGCTTAGGGGGCACCGGGGAGCTGTTTTTT. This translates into CASSLGGTGELFF.